A selection of T cell receptor beta chains follows, all from one sample in a study of T cell responses to AZD1222 COVID-19 vaccine. Sequencing was performed with immunoSEQ multiplex PCR; in TCRdb, only in-frame clones are kept and a portion is missing. The repertoire holds 90,000 or so clones, with 75% to 90% as singletons. Sequences were derived from peripheral blood, sampled on day 0 of AZD1222 vaccination. Receptors were obtained from an adult in good health. Each CDR3 is given without its conserved first and last residue. Clone size appears in some rows only: once, few, many, or a class for an expanded clone.

J: TRBJ2-7
V: TRBV7-9
size: once
CDR3: ASSLAQGPSYEQY

J: TRBJ1-2
V: TRBV5-6
size: .
CDR3: ASRGQSTGYT

J: TRBJ1-5
V: TRBV3-1/TRBV3-2
size: .
CDR3: ASSQDSGRPQH

J: TRBJ2-7
V: TRBV27
size: .
CDR3: ASGDRGSSYEQY

J: TRBJ2-3
V: TRBV29-1
size: .
CDR3: SVDEPRGGEYTQY

J: TRBJ1-1
V: TRBV7-9
size: .
CDR3: ASSYSGPLGAF

J: TRBJ1-1
V: TRBV5-1
size: few
CDR3: ASSENSGTQGAEAF

J: TRBJ2-2
V: TRBV9
size: .
CDR3: ASSVKGNTGELF

J: TRBJ1-3
V: TRBV30
size: .
CDR3: AWRGNSGNTIY

J: TRBJ2-5
V: TRBV24-1
size: .
CDR3: ATSSSAGGEKETQY

J: TRBJ2-2
V: TRBV6-5
size: .
CDR3: ASNPGLANTGELF

J: TRBJ1-1
V: TRBV7-9
size: .
CDR3: ASSLIAGPVETEAF

J: TRBJ2-1
V: TRBV4-1
size: .
CDR3: ASSPSSSGLAGSEQF

J: TRBJ2-2
V: TRBV19
size: once
CDR3: ASNWDPAGGELF

J: TRBJ1-6
V: TRBV27
size: .
CDR3: ASSWRVPNSPLH

J: TRBJ1-1
V: TRBV4-2
size: few
CDR3: ASSQDAATEAF

J: TRBJ2-7
V: TRBV13
size: once
CDR3: ASSPLAGRGVY

J: TRBJ2-1
V: TRBV6-2/TRBV6-3
size: .
CDR3: ASSYRLAGLRLSYNEQF

J: TRBJ2-3
V: TRBV30
size: .
CDR3: AWSAGLAGSDTQY

J: TRBJ2-3
V: TRBV11-2
size: .
CDR3: ASSHTDTQY

J: TRBJ1-1
V: TRBV3-1/TRBV3-2
size: .
CDR3: ASNIDQRYTEAF

J: TRBJ2-1
V: TRBV30
size: .
CDR3: AWSVLGSAGEF

J: TRBJ1-5
V: TRBV5-1
size: .
CDR3: ASSPDGDQPQH

J: TRBJ1-5
V: TRBV9
size: .
CDR3: ASSGTGGRQPQH

J: TRBJ1-1
V: TRBV5-1
size: .
CDR3: ASARQISNTEAF